The subject of this entry is one T cell receptor (beta chain). This sample is part of a study of blood T cell repertoires in COVID-19. About the research overall: T cells, B-cell-depleted T cells, or PBMCs provided the cDNA or gDNA that served as material.

As originally analysed: Amplification from reference gene primers served as the basis for estimated nucleated cell counts. Using immunoSEQ multiplex PCR, the repertoire was profiled, and TCRdb retains in-frame clones only, with some absent. V and J calls plus clone size are reproduced from that table; the DNA served to infer D and trimming. The profile shows roughly 410,000 clones, about 89% of them singletons. Germline V gene lookup returns CDR1 SGDLS and CDR2 YYNGEE. CDR3 length: 18 residues. After removal of 3 bases from V and 0 bases from J, the junction contained 9 bases not matched to a gene. The V call is TRBV9, the J call TRBJ2-3; 11 bases line up with TRBD2. The TCR comes from a woman between 40 and 50 years old with COVID-19, enrolled during active disease. The sample consisted of peripheral blood. This chain's CDR3 is CASSAGLTSGVSTDTQYF. For the CDR3, the DNA is TGTGCCAGCAGCGCTGGTTTGACTAGCGGGGTGAGCACAGATACGCAGTATTTT. Full variable domain (rest looked up from reference TRBV9 and TRBJ2-3): DSGVTQTPKHLITATGQRVTLRCSPRSGDLSVYWYQQSLDQGLQFLIQYYNGEERAKGNILERFSAQQFPDLHSELNLSSLELGDSALYFCASSAGLTSGVSTDTQYFGPGTRLTVL.